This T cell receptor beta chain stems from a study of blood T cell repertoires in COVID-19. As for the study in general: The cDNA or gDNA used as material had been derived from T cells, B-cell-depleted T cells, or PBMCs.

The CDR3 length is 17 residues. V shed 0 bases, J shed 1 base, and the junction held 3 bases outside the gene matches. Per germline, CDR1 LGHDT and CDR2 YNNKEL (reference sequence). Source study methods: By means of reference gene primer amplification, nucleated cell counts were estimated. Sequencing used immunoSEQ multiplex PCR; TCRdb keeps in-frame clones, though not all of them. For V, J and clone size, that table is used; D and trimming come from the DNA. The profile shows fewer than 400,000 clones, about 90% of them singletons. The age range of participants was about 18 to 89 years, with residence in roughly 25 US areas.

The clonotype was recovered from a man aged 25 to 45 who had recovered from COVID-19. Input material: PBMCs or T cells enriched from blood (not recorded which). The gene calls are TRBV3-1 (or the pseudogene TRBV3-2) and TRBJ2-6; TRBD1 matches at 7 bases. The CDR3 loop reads CASSQDAGGSGANVLTF. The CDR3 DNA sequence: TGTGCCAGCAGCCAAGATGCAGGGGGTTCTGGGGCCAACGTCCTGACTTTC.